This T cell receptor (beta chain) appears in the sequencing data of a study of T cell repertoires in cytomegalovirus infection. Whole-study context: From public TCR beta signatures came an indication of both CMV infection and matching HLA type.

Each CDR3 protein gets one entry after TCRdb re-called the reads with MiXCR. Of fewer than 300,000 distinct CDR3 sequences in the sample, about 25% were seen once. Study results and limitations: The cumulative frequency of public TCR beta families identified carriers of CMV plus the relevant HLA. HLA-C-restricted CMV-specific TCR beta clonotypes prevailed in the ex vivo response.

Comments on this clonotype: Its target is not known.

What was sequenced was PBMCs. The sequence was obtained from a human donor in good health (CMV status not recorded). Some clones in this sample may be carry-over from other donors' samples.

CDR3 protein: CASSPRRGEKLFF. CDR3 coding DNA: TGTGCCAGCAGCCCCCGTAGGGGTGAAAAACTGTTTTTT. The chain employs TRBV11-1 and TRBJ1-4; weak D call: TRBD1 (5 bases). The CDR3 extends over 13 amino acids. V lost 5 bases to trimming and J lost 7 bases, with 11 bases between them. CDR1 and CDR2 from the germline V gene are SGHAT and FQDESV (reference sequence).